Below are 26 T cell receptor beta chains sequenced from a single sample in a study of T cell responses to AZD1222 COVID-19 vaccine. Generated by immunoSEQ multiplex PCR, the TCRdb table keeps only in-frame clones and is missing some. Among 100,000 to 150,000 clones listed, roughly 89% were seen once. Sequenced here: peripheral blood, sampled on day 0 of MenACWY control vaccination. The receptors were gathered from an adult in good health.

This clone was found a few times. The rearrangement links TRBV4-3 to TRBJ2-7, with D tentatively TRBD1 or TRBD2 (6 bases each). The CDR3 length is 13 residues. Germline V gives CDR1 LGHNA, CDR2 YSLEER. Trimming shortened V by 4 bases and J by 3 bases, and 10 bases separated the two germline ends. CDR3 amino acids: CASSPRGDYEQYF. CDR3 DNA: TGCGCCAGCAGCCCTAGGGGGGACTACGAGCAGTACTTC.

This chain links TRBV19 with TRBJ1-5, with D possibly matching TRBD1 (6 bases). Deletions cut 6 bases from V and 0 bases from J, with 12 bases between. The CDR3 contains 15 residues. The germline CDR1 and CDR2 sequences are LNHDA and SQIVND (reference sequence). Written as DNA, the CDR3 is TGTGCCAGTAGAAGACAGGTCCTTAGCAATCAGCCCCAGCATTTT. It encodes CASRRQVLSNQPQHF.

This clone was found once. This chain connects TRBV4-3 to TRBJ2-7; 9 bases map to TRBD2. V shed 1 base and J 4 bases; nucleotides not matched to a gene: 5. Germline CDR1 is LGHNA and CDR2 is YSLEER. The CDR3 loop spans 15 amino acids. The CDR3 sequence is CASSQVYSGRYEQYF. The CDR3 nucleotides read TGCGCCAGCAGCCAAGTTTATAGCGGGAGATACGAGCAGTACTTC.

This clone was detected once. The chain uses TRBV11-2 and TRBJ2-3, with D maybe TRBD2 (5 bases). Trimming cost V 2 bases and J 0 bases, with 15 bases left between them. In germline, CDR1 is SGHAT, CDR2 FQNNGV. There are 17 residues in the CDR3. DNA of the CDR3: TGTGCCAGCAGCTTATTCCCCGGACGGACTAGCACAGATACGCAGTATTTT. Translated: CASSLFPGRTSTDTQYF.

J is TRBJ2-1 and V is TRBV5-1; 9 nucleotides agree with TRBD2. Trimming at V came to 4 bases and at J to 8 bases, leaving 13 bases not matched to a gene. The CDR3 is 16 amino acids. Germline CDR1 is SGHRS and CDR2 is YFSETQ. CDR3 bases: TGCGCCAGCAGCGGGGGGGCTAGCGGGAATCTCTATGAGCAGTTCTTC. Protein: CASSGGASGNLYEQFF.

The CDR3 spells CASSFGPNSYEQYF. The CDR3 DNA follows: TGTGCCAGCAGCTTCGGTCCGAATTCCTACGAGCAGTACTTC. The chain carries TRBV5-4 and TRBJ2-7; the D is unclear. The germline V gene encodes CDR1 SGHNT and CDR2 YYREEE (reference sequence). The CDR3 consists of 14 residues. V dropped 2 bases and J dropped 1 base, with 10 bases sitting between them.

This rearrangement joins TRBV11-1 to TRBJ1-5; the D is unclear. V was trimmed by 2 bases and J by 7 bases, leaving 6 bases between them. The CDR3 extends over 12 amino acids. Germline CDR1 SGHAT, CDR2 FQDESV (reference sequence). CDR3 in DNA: TGTGCCAGCAGCTTACGGTTCCAGCCCCAGCATTTT. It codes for CASSLRFQPQHF.

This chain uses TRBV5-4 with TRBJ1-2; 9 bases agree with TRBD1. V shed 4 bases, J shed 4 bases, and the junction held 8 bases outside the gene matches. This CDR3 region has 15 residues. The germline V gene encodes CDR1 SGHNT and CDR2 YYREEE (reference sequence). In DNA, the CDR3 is TGTGCCAGCAGCCTCACAGGGGGCGCAACCTATGGCTACACCTTC. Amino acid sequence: CASSLTGGATYGYTF.

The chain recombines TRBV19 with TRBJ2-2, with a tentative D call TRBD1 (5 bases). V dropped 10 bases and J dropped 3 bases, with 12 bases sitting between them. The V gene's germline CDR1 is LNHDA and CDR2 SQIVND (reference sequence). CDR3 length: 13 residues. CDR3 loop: CATTPQDTGELFF. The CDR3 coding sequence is TGTGCCACCACCCCACAGGACACCGGGGAGCTGTTTTTT.

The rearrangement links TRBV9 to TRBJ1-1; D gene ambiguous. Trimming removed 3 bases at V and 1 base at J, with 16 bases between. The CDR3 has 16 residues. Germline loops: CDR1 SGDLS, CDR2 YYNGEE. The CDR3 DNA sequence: TGTGCCAGCAGCGCCTCGGCTGGGGATGAGAACACTGAAGCTTTCTTT. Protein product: CASSASAGDENTEAFF. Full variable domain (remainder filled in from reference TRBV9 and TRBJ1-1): DSGVTQTPKHLITATGQRVTLRCSPRSGDLSVYWYQQSLDQGLQFLIQYYNGEERAKGNILERFSAQQFPDLHSELNLSSLELGDSALYFCASSASAGDENTEAFFGQGTRLTVV.

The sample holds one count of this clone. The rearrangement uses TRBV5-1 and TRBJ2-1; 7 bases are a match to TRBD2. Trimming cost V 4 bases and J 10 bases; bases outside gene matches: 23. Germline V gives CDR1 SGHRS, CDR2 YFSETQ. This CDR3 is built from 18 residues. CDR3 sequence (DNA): TGCGCCAGCAGCGGAGTCGCACCTATTTGGCGGGAGATACAGGAGCAGTTCTTC. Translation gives CASSGVAPIWREIQEQFF.

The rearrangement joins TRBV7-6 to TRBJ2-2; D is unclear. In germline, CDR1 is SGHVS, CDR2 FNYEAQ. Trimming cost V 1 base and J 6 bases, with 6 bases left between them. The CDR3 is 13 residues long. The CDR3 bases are TGTGCCAGCAGCTTAGTTAATCCCGGGGAGCTGTTTTTT. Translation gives CASSLVNPGELFF.

The CDR3 region is CASSYKSGYPQYF. The CDR3 nucleotides read TGTGCCAGCAGCTACAAGTCTGGGTATCCGCAGTATTTT. The gene calls are TRBV11-3 and TRBJ2-3; unclear D gene. Germline V gene sequence: CDR1 SGHNT, CDR2 YENEEA. The V and J ends lost 4 bases and 10 bases respectively, with 15 bases between them. The CDR3 covers 13 residues.

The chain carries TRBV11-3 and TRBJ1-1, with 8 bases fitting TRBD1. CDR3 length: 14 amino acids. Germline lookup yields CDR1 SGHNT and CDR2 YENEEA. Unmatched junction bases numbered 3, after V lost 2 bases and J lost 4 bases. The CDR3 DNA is TGTGCCAGCAGCTTACAGGGGGCGAGCACTGAAGCTTTCTTT. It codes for CASSLQGASTEAFF.

In DNA, the CDR3 is TGTGCCAGCAGTGGGCCAACTACGACCGACGCTGAAGCTTTCTTT. It encodes CASSGPTTTDAEAFF. This sequence joins TRBV2 and TRBJ1-1; D not certain. Germline-derived CDR1 and CDR2 are SNHLY and FYNNEI. The CDR3 has 15 amino acids. Trimming pared 4 bases from V and 6 bases from J, leaving 18 bases between.

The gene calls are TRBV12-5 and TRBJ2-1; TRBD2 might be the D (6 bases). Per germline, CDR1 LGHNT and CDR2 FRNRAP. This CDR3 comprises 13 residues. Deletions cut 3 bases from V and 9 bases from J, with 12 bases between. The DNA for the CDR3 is TGTGCTAGTGGTTTCTCGACTAGTAGTGAGCAGTTCTTC. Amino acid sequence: CASGFSTSSEQFF.

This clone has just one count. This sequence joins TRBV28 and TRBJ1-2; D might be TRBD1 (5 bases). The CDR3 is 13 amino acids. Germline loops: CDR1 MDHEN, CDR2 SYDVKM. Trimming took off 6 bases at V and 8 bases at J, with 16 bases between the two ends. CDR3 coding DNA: TGTGCCAGCAGGGACCGGGACGGAGGGGGCTACACCTTC. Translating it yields CASRDRDGGGYTF.

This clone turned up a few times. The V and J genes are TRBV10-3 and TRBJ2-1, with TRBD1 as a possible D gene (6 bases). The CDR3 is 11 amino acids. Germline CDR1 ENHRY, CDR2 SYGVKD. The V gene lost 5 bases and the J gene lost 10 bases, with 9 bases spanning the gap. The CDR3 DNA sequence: TGTGCCATCAGTCCCGACAGGGAGCAGTTCTTC. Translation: CAISPDREQFF.

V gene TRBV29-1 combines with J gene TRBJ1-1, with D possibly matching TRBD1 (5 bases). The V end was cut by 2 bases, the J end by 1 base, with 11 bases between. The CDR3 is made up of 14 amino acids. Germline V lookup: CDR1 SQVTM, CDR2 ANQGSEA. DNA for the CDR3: TGCAGCGTTGAACGACAGTTATCGAACACTGAAGCTTTCTTT. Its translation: CSVERQLSNTEAFF.

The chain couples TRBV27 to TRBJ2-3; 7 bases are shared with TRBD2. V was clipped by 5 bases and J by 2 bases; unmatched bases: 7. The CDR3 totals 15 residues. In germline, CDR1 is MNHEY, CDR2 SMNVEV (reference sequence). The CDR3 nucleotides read TGTGCCAGCAGTCCGCGGGAGTGGGACACAGATACGCAGTATTTT. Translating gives CASSPREWDTDTQYF.

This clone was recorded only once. Here the CDR3 DNA reads TGTGCCAGCAGCTTTGAGGGCGATGAGCAGTTCTTC. Its protein is CASSFEGDEQFF. The chain has TRBV11-3 and TRBJ2-1, with a weak D call TRBD2 (5 bases). Trimming shortened V by 3 bases and J by 8 bases, and 8 bases separated the two germline ends. Germline assignment: CDR1 SGHNT and CDR2 YENEEA. CDR3 length: 12 amino acids.

The CDR3 nucleotides read TGTGCCAGCCGCGACCAGTACTCCTATAATTCACCCCTCCACTTT. This encodes CASRDQYSYNSPLHF. V usage is TRBV27 and J usage is TRBJ1-6; D is undetermined. The CDR3 has 15 amino acids. Germline V lookup: CDR1 MNHEY, CDR2 SMNVEV (reference sequence). Trimming pared 8 bases from V and 0 bases from J, leaving 11 bases between.

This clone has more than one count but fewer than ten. Here the CDR3 reads CASSSSIAGTVTGELFF. The CDR3 region has the DNA TGTGCCAGCAGTTCGTCCATAGCGGGAACGGTCACCGGGGAGCTGTTTTTT. The rearrangement uses TRBV7-9 and TRBJ2-2; 8 bases line up with TRBD2. J gave up 4 bases and V 6 bases, and 13 bases lay outside the gene matches. Germline lookup yields CDR1 SEHNR and CDR2 FQNEAQ (reference sequence). This CDR3 comprises 17 residues. Filled out from reference TRBV7-9 and TRBJ2-2, the complete variable domain reads DTGVSQNPRHKITKRGQNVTFRCDPISEHNRLYWYRQTLGQGPEFLTYFQNEAQLEKSRLLSDRFSAERPKGSFSTLEIQRTEQGDSAMYLCASSSSIAGTVTGELFFGEGSRLTVL.

The CDR3 bases are TGTGCCAGCAGCGTAGCAGACGGGAGGGCCGGCGGGGAGCTGTTTTTT. The encoded protein is CASSVADGRAGGELFF. V is TRBV9 and J is TRBJ2-2; 8 nucleotides line up with TRBD2. The CDR3 is made up of 16 amino acids. The germline V gene encodes CDR1 SGDLS and CDR2 YYNGEE. Trimming took 0 bases from V and 7 from J; bases not matched to a gene: 8. Full variable domain (remainder filled in from reference TRBV9 and TRBJ2-2): DSGVTQTPKHLITATGQRVTLRCSPRSGDLSVYWYQQSLDQGLQFLIQYYNGEERAKGNILERFSAQQFPDLHSELNLSSLELGDSALYFCASSVADGRAGGELFFGEGSRLTVL.

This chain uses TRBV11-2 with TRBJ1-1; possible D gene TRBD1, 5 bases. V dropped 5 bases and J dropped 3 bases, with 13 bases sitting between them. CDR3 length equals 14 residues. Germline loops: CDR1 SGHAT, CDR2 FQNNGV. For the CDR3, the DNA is TGTGCCAGCAGCCTATGGGGGAGGGACACTGAAGCTTTCTTT. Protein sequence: CASSLWGRDTEAFF.

CDR3 coding DNA: TGTGCCAGCAGTTTATCGGGGGCGGCGGGCGGGCCCCTTGAAGAGCAGTACTTC. The encoded protein is CASSLSGAAGGPLEEQYF. The chain is built from TRBV27 and TRBJ2-7, with a weak D call TRBD1 (6 bases). This CDR3 is 18 amino acids long. CDR1 MNHEY and CDR2 SMNVEV come from the germline V gene (reference sequence). The V end lost 0 bases, the J end lost 7 bases, and 25 bases lay between the germline ends.